Presented here are 12 T cell receptor beta chains from one specimen sequenced in a study of response to subunit inactivated influenza vaccine. TCRdb called the RT-PCR reads again in MiXCR, with one record for every CDR3 protein. The table lists around 750,000 distinct CDR3 sequences, 21% of them singletons. Specimen: PBMCs from blood, collected roughly 5 days after vaccination. These TCRs come from a man aged 50 or older who received an inactivated influenza vaccine.

The chain recombines TRBV4-2 with TRBJ2-7, with D perhaps being TRBD1 or TRBD2 (8 bases each). The CDR3 length is 18 residues. From germline, CDR1 is LGHNA and CDR2 YNFKEQ. Trimming stripped 4 bases from V and 4 bases from J, with 26 bases between. The chain's CDR3 is CASSLRYRDRRGDYEQYF. CDR3 bases: TGTGCCAGCAGCCTTCGGTATAGGGACAGGCGGGGGGATTACGAGCAGTACTTC.

This chain joins TRBV4-2 and TRBJ2-4; D is possibly TRBD1 (7 bases). The CDR3 length is 14 residues. CDR1 is LGHNA and CDR2 is YNFKEQ in the germline V gene. The V and J ends lost 5 bases and 4 bases respectively, with 12 bases between them. DNA for the CDR3: TGTGCCAGCAGCGCCGCGGGACAGAAAAACATTCAGTACTTC. Amino acids: CASSAAGQKNIQYF.

This clonotype was observed a few times. The chain carries TRBV10-3 and TRBJ1-5; 7 bases are shared with TRBD1. The CDR3 spans 14 residues. The germline CDR1 and CDR2 sequences are ENHRY and SYGVKD. Trimming cost V 2 bases and J 5 bases; bases outside gene matches: 3. The CDR3 spells CAISEDRVYQPQHF. The CDR3 DNA follows: TGTGCCATCAGTGAGGACAGGGTGTATCAGCCCCAGCATTTT.

The chain combines TRBV27 with TRBJ2-3; 7 nucleotides agree with TRBD2. The CDR3 sequence is 18 residues long. From germline, CDR1 is MNHEY and CDR2 SMNVEV (reference sequence). V shed 2 bases and J 2 bases; nucleotides not matched to a gene: 13. CDR3 DNA: TGTGCCAGCAGTTTAGTAGCGGGCCTATGGGAATACACAGATACGCAGTATTTT. Its protein is CASSLVAGLWEYTDTQYF.

This clonotype was seen only a few times. V usage is TRBV6-1 and J usage is TRBJ1-1, with D uncertain. The CDR3 sequence is 15 residues long. CDR1 MNHNS and CDR2 SASEGT come from the germline V gene. The V end was cut by 6 bases, the J end by 0 bases, with 14 bases between. This CDR3 is CASSPSRSLNTEAFF. The CDR3 nucleotides are TGTGCCAGCAGCCCCAGTCGGAGCTTGAACACTGAAGCTTTCTTT.

The rearrangement joins TRBV28 to TRBJ2-5, with TRBD2 matching over 12 bases. Germline CDR1 reads MDHEN; CDR2 reads SYDVKM. The J segment lost 5 bases and the V segment lost 6 bases, leaving 10 bases of the junction unmatched. This CDR3 comprises 16 residues. CDR3 amino acids: CASSVLGGTSGETQYF. The CDR3 nucleotides are TGTGCCAGCAGCGTTTTGGGAGGGACTAGCGGGGAGACCCAGTACTTC. Variable domain in full (rest from reference TRBV28 and TRBJ2-5): DVKVTQSSRYLVKRTGEKVFLECVQDMDHENMFWYRQDPGLGLRLIYFSYDVKMKEKGDIPEGYSVSREKKERFSLILESASTNQTSMYLCASSVLGGTSGETQYFGPGTRLLVL.

This clonotype was counted only a few times. CDR3 residues: CAISPVSGTQYEQYF. CDR3 coding DNA: TGTGCCATCAGTCCCGTTTCCGGGACCCAGTACGAGCAGTACTTC. The chain employs TRBV10-3 and TRBJ2-7, with D tentatively TRBD1 or TRBD2 (5 bases each). Trimming removed 5 bases from V and 4 bases from J, with 18 bases in between. Germline lookup yields CDR1 ENHRY and CDR2 SYGVKD. The CDR3 covers 15 residues.

The chain combines TRBV7-2 with TRBJ1-2, with a tentative D call TRBD1 (6 bases). Trimming removed 4 bases from V and 4 bases from J, with 13 bases in between. Germline loops: CDR1 SGHTA, CDR2 FQGNSA. This CDR3 region has 14 residues. For the CDR3, the DNA is TGTGCCAGCAGCTCCGGGTCAGGGGCCTATGGCTACACCTTC. This codes for CASSSGSGAYGYTF.

The CDR3 region has the DNA TGCAGCGTTGTTGGGTCGGGGACGGTAGACGATGCAGGGGAAAAACTGTTTTTT. Translating gives CSVVGSGTVDDAGEKLFF. The rearrangement uses TRBV29-1 and TRBJ1-4; weak D call: TRBD1 (5 bases). V was cut by 4 bases and J by 8 bases, with 29 bases left in between. This CDR3 contains 18 residues. Germline CDR1 and CDR2: SQVTM and ANQGSEA.

The J gene is TRBJ2-3, the V gene TRBV10-3; TRBD2 matches at 9 bases. CDR1 and CDR2 (germline): ENHRY, SYGVKD. V gave up 5 bases and J gave up 0 bases; unmatched junction bases: 6. This CDR3 has 16 amino acids. CDR3 bases: TGTGCCATCAGTAACCTAGCGGGGTCTAGCACAGATACGCAGTATTTT. Protein sequence: CAISNLAGSSTDTQYF.

The chain carries TRBV7-9 and TRBJ2-3; D could derive from TRBD1 or TRBD2 (5 bases each). This CDR3 region has 16 residues. Looked up from germline, CDR1 is SEHNR and CDR2 is FQNEAQ (reference sequence). Trimming removed 4 bases at V and 2 bases at J, with 16 bases between. The CDR3 loop reads CASSYGGYSFTDTQYF. The DNA of the CDR3 is TGTGCCAGCAGCTATGGGGGATATAGTTTCACAGATACGCAGTATTTT.

This clonotype was seen a few times. The rearrangement joins TRBV5-1 to TRBJ2-5, with 8 bases lining up with TRBD1. The CDR3 loop spans 14 amino acids. V gave up 4 bases and J gave up 3 bases; unmatched junction bases: 5. Per the germline V gene, CDR1 is SGHRS and CDR2 is YFSETQ. CDR3 region: CASSQLTGEETQYF. The CDR3 nucleotides are TGCGCCAGCAGCCAACTGACAGGGGAAGAGACCCAGTACTTC.